The 3 T cell receptor beta chains below come from one sample, sequenced in a study of blood T cell repertoires in COVID-19. Data came from immunoSEQ multiplex PCR; TCRdb stores just in-frame clones and leaves some out. The table records about 73,000 clones, approximately 88% of them present only once. The specimen was peripheral blood. These receptor sequences come from a man older than 75 with active or convalescent COVID-19.

This clone was observed once. V is TRBV19 and J is TRBJ2-1; D may be TRBD2 (6 bases). CDR1 and CDR2 (germline): LNHDA, SQIVND (reference sequence). The CDR3 extends over 15 amino acids. V was clipped by 7 bases and J by 4 bases, with 17 bases between them. CDR3 nucleotides: TGTGCCAGTAAAGATTTGAGACTAGAATACAATGAGCAGTTCTTC. This sequence encodes CASKDLRLEYNEQFF. The variable domain in full, completed from reference TRBV19 and TRBJ2-1, reads DGGITQSPKYLFRKEGQNVTLSCEQNLNHDAMYWYRQDPGQGLRLIYYSQIVNDFQKGDIAEGYSVSREKKESFPLTVTSAQKNPTAFYLCASKDLRLEYNEQFFGPGTRLTVL.

J is TRBJ1-1 and V is TRBV5-1, with D perhaps TRBD1 (5 bases). Trimming left V 4 bases short and J 0 bases short, with 13 bases between. Germline V gene sequence: CDR1 SGHRS, CDR2 YFSETQ. There are 15 residues in the CDR3. The CDR3 spells CASSEQTALNTEAFF. Here the CDR3 DNA reads TGCGCCAGCAGCGAGCAGACAGCTTTGAACACTGAAGCTTTCTTT.

This chain joins TRBV7-2 and TRBJ2-1, with TRBD2 identical over 14 bases. This CDR3 region has 17 residues. Per germline, CDR1 SGHTA and CDR2 FQGNSA. V gave up 5 bases and J gave up 9 bases; unmatched junction bases: 12. Here the CDR3 DNA reads TGTGCCAGCAGCATCCGGGGCGGGACTAGCGGGAGTAGTGAGCAGTTCTTC. Encoded protein: CASSIRGGTSGSSEQFF.